This entry lists 32 T cell receptor beta chains sequenced from one sample in a study of post-analysis software for immune sequencing data. Findings and limits, study-wide: Patients carried roughly 5 TRBV segments more frequently than controls did, and TRBV5-6, TRBV5-1 and TRBV20-1 were among them.

TCR beta cDNA libraries had unique molecular identifiers. From the PCR reads, TCRdb called clonotypes with MiXCR, one entry per CDR3 protein. The sample comprises a few hundred thousand distinct CDR3 sequences, more than 30% of which are singletons, and approximately 7.6% rests with the top ten. Antigen specificity for these receptors is unknown. The material sequenced was blood. These receptors were obtained from a girl aged 2 to 10 with multiple sclerosis.

The chain employs TRBV28 and TRBJ1-6; D ambiguous. The CDR3 runs 16 residues. Germline V gene lookup returns CDR1 MDHEN and CDR2 SYDVKM. The ends were cut back, 3 bases at V and 10 bases at J, with 19 bases in the middle. This CDR3 reads CASSFMTGYTRSPLHF. The CDR3 DNA follows: TGTGCCAGCAGTTTTATGACGGGATACACGCGGTCACCCCTCCACTTT. Variable domain in full (rest from reference TRBV28 and TRBJ1-6): DVKVTQSSRYLVKRTGEKVFLECVQDMDHENMFWYRQDPGLGLRLIYFSYDVKMKEKGDIPEGYSVSREKKERFSLILESASTNQTSMYLCASSFMTGYTRSPLHFGNGTRLTVT.

V is TRBV20-1 and J is TRBJ2-5; unclear D gene. Germline CDR1 is DFQATT and CDR2 is SNEGSKA (reference sequence). The CDR3 totals 15 residues. Trimming removed 0 bases at V and 2 bases at J, with 13 bases between. The CDR3 is CSARDASRSQETQYF. CDR3 bases: TGCAGTGCTAGAGATGCGTCGCGGAGTCAAGAGACCCAGTACTTC.

This clonotype was counted only a few times. The CDR3 spells CASSQDSGRANIQYF. In nucleotides, the CDR3 is TGTGCCAGCAGCCAAGATAGCGGGAGGGCGAACATTCAGTACTTC. V is TRBV4-2 and J is TRBJ2-4; TRBD2 aligns across 11 bases. The V gene's germline CDR1 is LGHNA and CDR2 YNFKEQ. The CDR3 consists of 15 residues. V trimming: 0 bases; J trimming: 7 bases; junction bases outside the gene matches: 2.

This clonotype has a handful of counts. This chain connects TRBV4-1 to TRBJ2-2; 7 nucleotides line up with TRBD2. This CDR3 contains 14 residues. From germline, CDR1 is MGHRA and CDR2 YSYEKL. The V segment lost 0 bases and the J segment 6 bases; nucleotides outside the gene matches: 1. CDR3 DNA: TGCGCCAGCAGCCAAGAGGGAGGGCCCGGGGAGCTGTTTTTT. Translation: CASSQEGGPGELFF.

A few counts support this clonotype. The chain couples TRBV20-1 to TRBJ2-1; D remains ambiguous. This CDR3 has 12 amino acids. Germline V CDR1 and CDR2: DFQATT, SNEGSKA (reference sequence). Trimming shortened V by 3 bases and J by 3 bases, and 6 bases separated the two germline ends. The chain's CDR3 is CSARPGYNEQFF. The CDR3 region has the DNA TGCAGTGCTAGGCCGGGCTACAATGAGCAGTTCTTC.

This sequence joins TRBV20-1 and TRBJ2-3; 11 bases line up with TRBD2. This CDR3 comprises 14 residues. Per the germline V gene, CDR1 is DFQATT and CDR2 is SNEGSKA (reference sequence). The junction had 9 bases not matched to a gene; V was cut back by 7 bases and J by 6 bases. CDR3 coding DNA: TGCAGTGTCAGTTCTAGCGGGAGGTTTGATACGCAGTATTTT. Residues: CSVSSSGRFDTQYF.

This clonotype came up once. This chain uses TRBV5-1 with TRBJ1-2; 8 bases are a match to TRBD1. The V and J ends lost 4 bases and 1 base, in that order; junction bases with no gene match: 9. CDR1 and CDR2 (germline): SGHRS, YFSETQ. The CDR3 runs to 16 residues. The CDR3 region has the DNA TGCGCCAGCAGCCCTGGGACAGGAATTCTTAACTATGGCTACACCTTC. It encodes CASSPGTGILNYGYTF.

This clonotype was detected a few times. The chain recombines TRBV11-2 with TRBJ2-6; no clear D. The CDR3 is 17 residues long. The V gene's germline CDR1 is SGHAT and CDR2 FQNNGV. Trimming cost V 8 bases and J 2 bases, with 19 bases left between them. The CDR3 nucleotides are TGTGCCAGCGAACCTTCTGACTTCCCTCCTGGGGCCAACGTCCTGACTTTC. It specifies CASEPSDFPPGANVLTF.

The chain carries TRBV6-2 or TRBV6-3 and TRBJ2-6, with a tentative D call TRBD2 (5 bases). The CDR3 runs to 15 residues. CDR1 MNHEY and CDR2 SVGEGT come from the germline V gene. V gave up 2 bases and J gave up 0 bases, with 5 bases separating them. CDR3 nucleotides: TGTGCCAGCAGTTACGAGGGCTCTGGGGCCAACGTCCTGACTTTC. Translating gives CASSYEGSGANVLTF.

Only a few counts were recorded for this clonotype. The chain links TRBV6-2 or TRBV6-3 to TRBJ2-7; D call uncertain. There are 13 residues in the CDR3. Germline V gives CDR1 MNHEY, CDR2 SVGEGT. V lost 7 bases to trimming and J lost 1 base, with 11 bases between them. CDR3 nucleotides: TGTGCCAGCACCTTAACGGGTTCCTACGAGCAGTACTTC. Encoded protein: CASTLTGSYEQYF.

This clonotype has just a few counts. The V gene is TRBV20-1, the J gene TRBJ2-5; TRBD2 matches at 8 bases. J lost 3 bases, V lost 4 bases, and 7 bases had no gene match. CDR3 size: 14 residues. Germline V gene data show CDR1 as DFQATT and CDR2 as SNEGSKA (reference sequence). The CDR3 reads CSATKTSVEETQYF. Written as DNA, the CDR3 is TGCAGTGCTACAAAGACTAGCGTCGAAGAGACCCAGTACTTC.

The chain links TRBV6-6 to TRBJ2-3; 8 nucleotides match TRBD2. Germline values: CDR1 MNHNY, CDR2 SVGAGI (reference sequence). CDR3 length: 17 amino acids. The V and J ends lost 10 bases and 2 bases, in that order; junction bases with no gene match: 17. Here the CDR3 reads CATYGVGGGRHTDTQYF. The CDR3 nucleotides read TGTGCCACCTATGGGGTGGGGGGCGGGAGGCACACAGATACGCAGTATTTT.

In this sample, this clonotype turned up a few times. The rearrangement joins TRBV5-5 to TRBJ1-2, with unresolved D. This CDR3 has 13 amino acids. Germline V gives CDR1 SGHKS, CDR2 YYEKEE (reference sequence). Trimming removed 4 bases from V and 2 bases from J, with 9 bases in between. CDR3 nucleotide sequence: TGTGCCAGCAGCCTGATTGAGAACTATGGCTACACCTTC. It translates to CASSLIENYGYTF.

This clonotype was counted a few times. This chain links TRBV6-5 with TRBJ2-7, with D tentatively TRBD1 (5 bases). Trimming removed 6 bases from V and 2 bases from J, with 17 bases in between. Germline lookup yields CDR1 MNHEY and CDR2 SVGAGI. This CDR3 contains 15 residues. DNA of the CDR3: TGTGCCAGCAGCCGACAGTCCAAAGGACCCTACGAGCAGTACTTC. Translating gives CASSRQSKGPYEQYF.

This clonotype has a count of ten or more. The CDR3 reads CASSLGGGRETQYF. CDR3 bases: TGTGCCAGCAGCTTAGGTGGGGGAAGGGAGACCCAGTACTTC. The chain employs TRBV7-2 and TRBJ2-7; D may match TRBD1 or TRBD2 (5 bases each). TRBJ2-5 matches the DNA end more closely, so the J call is doubtful. CDR3 length: 14 amino acids. Germline loops: CDR1 SGHTA, CDR2 FQGNSA.

The chain uses TRBV7-2 and TRBJ2-7; 9 nucleotides match TRBD1. Trimming took 4 bases from V and 2 from J; bases not matched to a gene: 6. This CDR3 region has 15 residues. Germline V CDR1 and CDR2: SGHTA, FQGNSA. CDR3 nucleotides: TGTGCCAGCAGCTGGAGGACAGGGGATGCCTACGAGCAGTACTTC. Protein sequence: CASSWRTGDAYEQYF.

The chain combines TRBV9 with TRBJ2-1; tentatively, D is TRBD1 or TRBD2 (5 bases each). From germline, CDR1 is SGDLS and CDR2 YYNGEE. Deletions cut 2 bases from V and 2 bases from J, with 11 bases between. The CDR3 is made up of 15 amino acids. DNA for the CDR3: TGTGCCAGCAGCGTGGCAGGGAGCACCTACAATGAGCAGTTCTTC. Protein: CASSVAGSTYNEQFF.

The chain joins TRBV27 to TRBJ1-2, with 7 bases aligning to TRBD1. With V trimmed by 1 base and J by 2 bases, 4 bases remained unmatched. Germline CDR1 reads MNHEY; CDR2 reads SMNVEV (reference sequence). This CDR3 has 15 residues. CDR3 DNA: TGTGCCAGCAGTTTATTCGGACAGGCCAACTATGGCTACACCTTC. It codes for CASSLFGQANYGYTF.

This sequence joins TRBV6-2 or TRBV6-3 and TRBJ1-2; D not resolved. Germline CDR1 and CDR2: MNHEY and SVGEGT. This CDR3 is built from 13 residues. V lost 4 bases and J 3 bases, leaving 9 bases between the germline ends. The CDR3 loop reads CASSSGRYYGYTF. The DNA for the CDR3 is TGTGCCAGCAGTTCAGGACGGTACTATGGCTACACCTTC.

The chain is built from TRBV15 and TRBJ2-5; no firm D call. Near its end, the DNA agrees better with TRBJ2-7, so the J call may be wrong. Germline loops: CDR1 LNHNV, CDR2 YYDKDF (reference sequence). CDR3 length: 14 residues. Here the CDR3 DNA reads TGTGCCACCAGCAGAGGGTCCCTCGTAAACGAGCAGTACTTC. Residues: CATSRGSLVNEQYF.

A few counts support this clonotype. The chain links TRBV6-1 to TRBJ2-7, with D perhaps matching TRBD2 (5 bases). The CDR3 has 14 amino acids. Per germline, CDR1 MNHNS and CDR2 SASEGT. V was trimmed by 6 bases and J by 3 bases, leaving 15 bases between them. CDR3 in amino acids: CASRVQAGVYEQYF. CDR3 bases: TGTGCCAGCAGGGTCCAGGCGGGCGTCTACGAGCAGTACTTC.

This rearrangement joins TRBV20-1 to TRBJ2-3, with 7 nucleotides matching TRBD1. This CDR3 contains 17 residues. V was clipped by 2 bases and J by 4 bases; unmatched bases: 15. Germline V gene sequence: CDR1 DFQATT, CDR2 SNEGSKA (reference sequence). CDR3 sequence: CSARSWTGEVLADTQYF. The CDR3 bases are TGCAGTGCTAGATCTTGGACAGGAGAAGTTCTCGCAGATACGCAGTATTTT.

On this clonotype itself: The junction shows a germline mismatch at one end, possibly a read error. The genes are TRBV7-6 and TRBJ2-3, with 8 positions matching TRBD1. Germline-derived CDR1 and CDR2 are SGHVS and FNYEAQ. The CDR3 consists of 14 residues. The CDR3 sequence: CASSPGGFTGTQYF. The CDR3 DNA reads TGTGCCAGCAGTCCAGGGGGCTTCACAGGTACGCAGTATTTT.

In DNA form, the CDR3 reads TGTGCCAGCAGCTATGGGACAGTCCACGAGCAGTACTTC. Protein product: CASSYGTVHEQYF. The genes are TRBV28 and TRBJ2-7; 7 nucleotides agree with TRBD1. CDR3 size: 13 residues. CDR1 is MDHEN, CDR2 SYDVKM, per germline. After removal of 6 bases from V and 5 bases from J, the junction contained 7 bases not matched to a gene. Looking up the rest from reference TRBV28 and TRBJ2-7 gives the full variable domain: DVKVTQSSRYLVKRTGEKVFLECVQDMDHENMFWYRQDPGLGLRLIYFSYDVKMKEKGDIPEGYSVSREKKERFSLILESASTNQTSMYLCASSYGTVHEQYFGPGTRLTVT.

The gene calls are TRBV3-1 and TRBJ1-1; D may be TRBD1 (5 bases). Between the trimmed V and J ends, which lost 7 bases and 5 bases, there was a span of 17 bases. Germline loops: CDR1 LGHDT, CDR2 YNNKEL (reference sequence). CDR3 length: 14 amino acids. This chain's CDR3 is CASTPLGGSTEAFF. The CDR3 DNA follows: TGTGCCAGCACCCCTCTCGGGGGGAGTACTGAAGCTTTCTTT.

The chain couples TRBV3-1 to TRBJ2-1; no clear D. With 4 bases removed from V and 9 bases from J, the gap between germline ends came to 13 bases. The germline CDR1 and CDR2 sequences are LGHDT and YNNKEL (reference sequence). This CDR3 is built from 13 residues. CDR3 in DNA: TGTGCCAGCAGCCCCACCCTAGAAGGTGAGCAGTTCTTC. Translated, it gives CASSPTLEGEQFF.

With respect to this clonotype: One end of the junction does not line up with germline, which may come from a read error. The chain links TRBV28 to TRBJ1-2, with D possibly being TRBD1 (5 bases). Germline loops: CDR1 MDHEN, CDR2 SYDVKM. CDR3 length equals 13 residues. CDR3 in amino acids: CASSYFRERGCTF. The CDR3 nucleotides read TGTGCCAGCAGTTATTTCAGGGAACGGGGCTGCACCTTC.

The chain is built from TRBV5-1 and TRBJ1-4; D uncertain. The germline gives CDR1 SGHRS, CDR2 YFSETQ. This CDR3 contains 13 residues. With 0 bases removed from V and 7 bases from J, the gap between germline ends came to 7 bases. The CDR3 protein is CASSLEGGEKLFF. The CDR3 DNA sequence: TGCGCCAGCAGCTTGGAGGGAGGTGAAAAACTGTTTTTT. The variable domain in full, completed from reference TRBV5-1 and TRBJ1-4, reads KAGVTQTPRYLIKTRGQQVTLSCSPISGHRSVSWYQQTPGQGLQFLFEYFSETQRNKGNFPGRFSGRQFSNSRSEMNVSTLELGDSALYLCASSLEGGEKLFFGSGTQLSVL.

This clonotype has a handful of counts. The CDR3 DNA reads TGTGCCAGCAGCCAAGACAGGCTATACGAGCAGTACTTC. This codes for CASSQDRLYEQYF. The chain uses TRBV3-1 and TRBJ2-7; D gene unclear. Germline assignment: CDR1 LGHDT and CDR2 YNNKEL (reference sequence). The CDR3 sequence is 13 residues long. With 0 bases removed from V and 4 bases from J, the gap between germline ends came to 7 bases.

This clonotype was seen only a few times. This rearrangement joins TRBV7-3 to TRBJ2-3; D is ambiguous. The CDR3 runs 15 residues. CDR1 SGHTA and CDR2 FQGTGA come from the germline V gene. Trimming took 5 bases from V and 3 from J, leaving 15 bases between them. The CDR3 DNA sequence: TGTGCCAGCAGCCCAAACACTCTGATAACAGATACGCAGTATTTT. Its translation is CASSPNTLITDTQYF.

This clonotype was recorded a few times. The V and J genes are TRBV7-3 and TRBJ2-1; 8 nucleotides match TRBD2. Germline V gene lookup returns CDR1 SGHTA and CDR2 FQGTGA. V dropped 5 bases and J dropped 9; count of bases not matched to a gene: 9. The CDR3 is made up of 14 amino acids. CDR3 coding DNA: TGTGCCAGCAGCCCGGCCGGGAGGGCCCCTGAGCAGTTCTTC. Translation: CASSPAGRAPEQFF.

The CDR3 nucleotides are TGCAGCGTTTCGACTAGCGGGACGTACCAAGAGACCCAGTACTTC. Encoded protein: CSVSTSGTYQETQYF. The chain links TRBV29-1 to TRBJ2-5; 11 bases are shared with TRBD2. This CDR3 region has 15 residues. Per the germline V gene, CDR1 is SQVTM and CDR2 is ANQGSEA. J lost 0 bases, V lost 5 bases, and 5 bases had no gene match. The variable domain in full, completed from reference TRBV29-1 and TRBJ2-5, reads SAVISQKPSRDICQRGTSLTIQCQVDSQVTMMFWYRQQPGQSLTLIATANQGSEATYESGFVIDKFPISRPNLTFSTLTVSNMSPEDSSIYLCSVSTSGTYQETQYFGPGTRLLVL.